These T cell receptor beta chains were read from a single sample in a study of T-cell reconstitution after alpha-beta-depleted transplantation in children. TCRdb re-analysed the PCR reads in MiXCR, keeping a single row per CDR3 protein. The table has about 440,000 distinct CDR3 sequences, over 40% seen once; the top ten hold roughly a quarter. This material consisted of PBMCs, taken before TCRalphabeta/CD19-depleted stem cell transplant. These receptors came from a girl aged 2-15 years with aplastic anemia, due to receive a stem cell transplant. Both conserved end residues are part of each CDR3.

V	J	CDR3
TRBV30	TRBJ2-5	CAWSVRETQYF
TRBV20-1	TRBJ2-5	CSASWVAETQYF
TRBV6-5	TRBJ2-1	CASSYSPSGAYNEQFF
TRBV4-3	TRBJ2-7	CASSQVAAGSPEQYF
TRBV7-2	TRBJ2-3	CASRSSGRADTQYF
TRBV20-1	TRBJ2-5	CSASVAGRETQYF
TRBV20-1	TRBJ2-7	CSANKGASYEQYF
TRBV6-1	TRBJ2-2	CASTNRPANTGELFF
TRBV27	TRBJ2-1	CASSLIGTRGEQFF
TRBV5-1	TRBJ2-7	CASSLAPTNYEQYF
TRBV7-9	TRBJ2-7	CASSPTGDREQYF
TRBV5-1	TRBJ2-7	CASSYSSDGEQYF
TRBV6-1	TRBJ1-2	CASRQLADANYGYTF
TRBV28	TRBJ2-3	CASSSTSGFTDTQYF
TRBV30	TRBJ2-4	CAWRRRLAKNIQYF
TRBV20-1	TRBJ2-3	CSARDWDIAESTDTQYF
TRBV2	TRBJ1-5	CASSTHRGGNQPQHF
TRBV20-1	TRBJ2-7	CSAYSRGQGLYEQYF
TRBV20-1	TRBJ2-7	CSASPQGDEQYF
TRBV5-1	TRBJ1-1	CASSGGQREAFF
TRBV4-1	TRBJ2-2	CASSQDGLASNTGELFF
TRBV4-3	TRBJ2-3	CASSQDLGPTDTQYF
TRBV6-5	TRBJ2-4	CASSSNRGQGKNIQYF
TRBV20-1	TRBJ2-1	CSAVQGGGYNEQFF
TRBV20-1	TRBJ1-2	CSARIVRGYTF
TRBV20-1	TRBJ2-1	CSATRTSGAANEQFF
TRBV12-3/TRBV12-4	TRBJ2-7	CASSFRAGGTEQYF
TRBV5-1	TRBJ2-5	CASSLTPGLAALGKETQYF
TRBV12-3/TRBV12-4	TRBJ1-4	CASSARQGPSEKLFF
TRBV10-2	TRBJ2-1	CASRSAGERYNEQFF
TRBV5-1	TRBJ2-1	CASSLLGGAGGPKEQFF
TRBV12-3/TRBV12-4	TRBJ2-2	CASSLRDFNTGELFF
TRBV5-4	TRBJ2-1	CASIRLAGDNEQFF
TRBV7-7	TRBJ2-2	CASSSRTSGGANTGELFF
TRBV20-1	TRBJ2-3	CSARSRDTQYF
TRBV12-3/TRBV12-4	TRBJ2-1	CASSPLDYVYNEQFF
TRBV4-2	TRBJ2-2	CASSRDRETTGELFF
TRBV7-3	TRBJ1-6	CASSSPISF
TRBV20-1	TRBJ2-2	CSAAGTTGELFF
TRBV7-2	TRBJ1-5	CASSGQGARAGQPQHF
TRBV15	TRBJ2-3	CATSRGDSDTDTQYF
TRBV20-1	TRBJ2-5	CSAFSGRKVETQYF
TRBV7-2	TRBJ2-2	CASMQPTNTGELFF
TRBV4-3	TRBJ2-2	CASSQVIPPQAGELFF
TRBV7-9	TRBJ1-1	CASIGGQENTEAFF
TRBV28	TRBJ2-7	CASSTPGLISYEQYF
TRBV18	TRBJ1-6	CASSPPRDSLGGYNSPLHF
TRBV7-9	TRBJ2-1	CATHRGSPRGYNEQFF
TRBV9	TRBJ1-3	CASSATGTGFSGNTIYF
TRBV5-1	TRBJ2-1	CASSLFTSSSYNEQFF